This entry concerns a single TCR beta chain. Its binding antigen is unknown. The input lacks base qualities; no much larger clone sits a single base away. The CDR3 holds 15 amino acids from the cysteine to the phenylalanine. The only DNA kept is the CDR3, 45 bases in frame from the first base. For CDR1 and CDR2, the germline V gene (reference sequence) lists LNHDA and SQIVND. V is reduced by 3 bases and J by 0 bases, leaving a spacing of 9 bases between them. This entry belongs to a study of cytomegalovirus exposure and HLA in healthy donors (dated by TCRdb to the late 2010s). Regarding the research as a whole: According to a later analysis, the roughly 130 validation repertoires were produced on the same platform as the approximately 610 repertoires of the first cohort. To predict cytomegalovirus infection status, the study brought together high-throughput TCR immunosequencing, statistical association of individual TCRs with disease status, and machine learning. The study aimed to test whether cataloging public T cell receptors could reveal signatures of past pathogen exposure. Along with the roughly 700-subject first cohort, a separate validation cohort of around 110 different subjects was used.

Separate from the approximately 730-subject first cohort, the validation cohort of roughly 130 subjects was the group to which the donors belonged. On the study overall, not on this receptor specifically: A total of about 150 TCR beta chains were listed by the study as associated with cytomegalovirus. The authors suggested that the approach could potentially be extended to other disease states and immunological phenotypes. Three of the identified cytomegalovirus-associated TCR beta chains were confirmed in vitro to be specific for cytomegalovirus antigens. Of the cluster scores, roughly 95% were above 0 in a later analysis, which found that TCRs clustered in the first cohort also tended to co-occur in the 120 validation repertoires. A later analysis had no HLA typing for the validation cohort, so co-occurrence there was scored across all 120 repertoires. Most TCR sequences were seen in very few donors, while some public TCRs were found in many individuals. In both the original and validation cohorts, the classifier was reported to diagnose cytomegalovirus status with high specificity and sensitivity.

The library was obtained by the immunoSEQ multiplex PCR assay. The source study handled its data this way. A statistical classification framework was developed to diagnose cytomegalovirus status using the catalog of TCR beta chain sequences. TCRdb carries this immuneACCESS record with in-frame sequences only. Its versions omit some clonotypes, under half of them owing to an unresolved V gene in the studies checked, with the rest unexplained. That table gives V, J and clone size, and the DNA gave D and trimming. The sample contains 200,000 to 250,000 clones, over 80% of them found a single time. The leading ten clones occupy around 15% of the sample.

The clonotype was recovered from a woman aged 30 to 39 in good health and CMV-seropositive. The sample comprised PBMCs. Rearrangement joined TRBV19 to TRBJ1-5; no D gene can be assigned with confidence. Read as DNA, the sequence is TGTGCCAGTAGTATTTTCATTCCTAGCAATCAGCCCCAGCATTTT. Translated, it gives CASSIFIPSNQPQHF.